The 5 T cell receptor beta chains below come from one sample, sequenced in a study of T cells after yellow fever vaccination. TCRdb reprocessed the 5' RACE reads via MiXCR and lists one record per CDR3 protein. The sample records some 300,000 distinct CDR3 sequences, around 3.6% being singletons. The starting material was PBMCs, obtained on the day of the yellow fever booster vaccination. These receptors were collected from a man aged 18-30 years who received the YFV17D yellow fever vaccine.

The table lists this clonotype with many counts. The chain recombines TRBV10-3 with TRBJ2-7, with a weak D call TRBD2 (7 bases). The V end lost 5 bases, the J end lost 3 bases, and 11 bases lay between the germline ends. Per the germline V gene, CDR1 is ENHRY and CDR2 is SYGVKD. The CDR3 spans 13 residues. CDR3 amino acids: CAISQGGDYEQYF. CDR3 nucleotide sequence: TGTGCCATCAGTCAAGGGGGGGACTACGAGCAGTACTTC.

The table lists this clonotype with a few counts. The chain uses TRBV20-1 and TRBJ1-5, with a weak D call TRBD1 (5 bases). Germline V gene sequence: CDR1 DFQATT, CDR2 SNEGSKA (reference sequence). The CDR3 extends over 14 amino acids. V shed 6 bases and J shed 3 bases, with 15 bases lying between them. The CDR3 region has the DNA TGCAGTGCCTACTCAGGGCTCTCCAATCAGCCCCAGCATTTT. This sequence encodes CSAYSGLSNQPQHF.

The chain joins TRBV7-2 to TRBJ1-1; D is perhaps TRBD1 (6 bases). CDR3 length equals 15 residues. Deletions cut 1 base from V and 5 bases from J, with 14 bases between. Germline lookup yields CDR1 SGHTA and CDR2 FQGNSA. The CDR3 reads CASSLVGGAVTEAFF. In nucleotides, the CDR3 is TGTGCCAGCAGCTTAGTCGGGGGCGCGGTGACTGAAGCTTTCTTT. Together with reference TRBV7-2 and TRBJ1-1, the CDR3 gives the full variable domain: GAGVSQSPSNKVTEKGKDVELRCDPISGHTALYWYRQSLGQGLEFLIYFQGNSAPDKSGLPSDRFSAERTGGSVSTLTIQRTQQEDSAVYLCASSLVGGAVTEAFFGQGTRLTVV.

The V and J genes are TRBV15 and TRBJ2-5; 7 bases are a match to TRBD1. Germline V gives CDR1 LNHNV, CDR2 YYDKDF (reference sequence). V shed 3 bases and J 2 bases; nucleotides not matched to a gene: 0. The CDR3 spans 13 residues. CDR3 sequence: CATSRTGQETQYF. The CDR3 DNA sequence: TGTGCCACCAGCAGGACAGGGCAAGAGACCCAGTACTTC.

This clonotype came up many times. The V and J genes are TRBV5-5 and TRBJ1-2; no definite D call. Germline V lookup: CDR1 SGHKS, CDR2 YYEKEE (reference sequence). The CDR3 is 14 amino acids. V was shortened by 4 bases and J by 1 base, with 11 bases between the two germline ends. The CDR3 sequence is CASSTAWGNYGYTF. The CDR3 coding sequence is TGTGCCAGCAGCACCGCGTGGGGTAACTATGGCTACACCTTC. The full variable domain, in which reference TRBV5-5 and TRBJ1-2 provide the parts outside the CDR3, is DAGVTQSPTHLIKTRGQQVTLRCSPISGHKSVSWYQQVLGQGPQFIFQYYEKEERGRGNFPDRFSARQFPNYSSELNVNALLLGDSALYLCASSTAWGNYGYTFGSGTRLTVV.